This T cell receptor (beta chain) was identified in a study of identical twins (dated by TCRdb to the mid-2010s). General notes on the study: The study deep-sequenced TCR alpha and beta repertoires from monozygotic twins, unrelated adults of various ages and cord blood to test whether fetal clonotypes persist. To rule out contamination, replicate twin experiments were performed at different times with different library preparation protocols.

Inclusive of the bounding cysteine and phenylalanine, the CDR3 is 16 residues long. Just the 48-base CDR3 DNA is kept, in frame starting at base 1. At the junction V is shortened by 1 base and J by 4 bases, with 17 bases in between. Based on the germline V gene, the CDR1 and CDR2 sequences are SGHTA and FQGNSA. Only healthy Caucasian donors were included. Three pairs of female monozygotic twins, all aged 18 to 29 years, made up the twin cohort. RNA for TCR libraries was isolated from peripheral blood mononuclear cells. The library came from 5' RACE. TCRdb names Illumina HiSeq 2000 as the instrument used. A universal primer binding site was added through template switching, and the final cDNA carried a unique molecular identifier so that TCR cDNA molecules could be counted accurately. Specific primers in the conserved constant-segment region were used to synthesize first-strand cDNA for TCR alpha and beta chains. To control for contamination, each cDNA library was double barcoded with a SMART-Mk sample barcode plus Illumina barcodes. TruSeq adapter sequences along with Illumina sample barcodes were introduced in two successive PCR steps. The Illumina HiSeq platform was used with custom primers to sequence TCR alpha and beta cDNA libraries. On the authors' methods: Raw reads were processed with MiGEC to extract unique molecular identifiers, and MiXCR was used to determine CDR3 positions. Recombination models were inferred per individual with the repgenHMM and IGoR tools using an EM algorithm. Shared clonotypes were analyzed with the tcR package in R, and sharing was normalized by the product of cloneset sizes. Out-of-frame nonproductive sequences were analyzed to study raw recombination free of thymic and clonal selection effects. The public reads were run again by TCRdb, first through fastp at Q25 and then through MiXCR, and only productive beta chains were kept. CDR3 protein duplicates are merged, each entry listing the most common genes and DNA. The V and J calls come from TCRdb's annotation, not from the publication. In this sample the table shows about 720,000 distinct CDR3 sequences, roughly 20% of which occur a single time. The ten biggest clones cover around 12% of the sample.

Points the paper makes about the study in general: In beta out-of-frame sequences, excess twin sharing was weaker, because having fewer shared sequences lowered the signal-to-noise ratio. Invariant T cells such as MAIT and iNKT could partly confound zero-insertion analyses, though diverse VJ usage argued against this for most clonotypes. Out-of-frame TCR alpha sharing in monozygotic twins was systematically underestimated by recombination models, whereas sharing between unrelated individuals was in agreement with the recombination models. Conclusions relied on cross-sectional statistical analysis, since the same donors could not be followed over many years. Fewer insertions were carried by abundant cord blood beta clonotypes, a similar but weaker trend appeared in young adult naive repertoires, and no such trend appeared in memory repertoires. Out-of-frame TCR alpha sequences shared between twins showed an excess of low generation-probability sequences compared with coincidental sharing between unrelated individuals.

This clonotype was seen a handful of times. Its antigen has not been determined. No clone much larger than this one lies a single base away; base qualities are absent. These data also formed part of another study, on T cells expressing NK-cell markers. Drawing on the second study: Fewer than ten donors provided sorted CD3+CD56+NKG2C+, CD3+CD56+NKG2C- and CD3+CD56-NKG2C+ T-cell subsets, whose TCR beta-chain repertoires were profiled. Among the eight sequenced donors, seven were HCMV-seropositive and one was HCMV-seronegative. To restrict sorting to alphabetaTCR-expressing T cells, an anti-gammadeltaTCR antibody was added in several experiments. For more than 5 donors, the dominant CD3+CD56+NKG2C+ clonotypes were among the top 10 CD8+ clonotypes and accounted for about 1.0-7.5% of CD8+ T cells. Those dominant clonotypes were again the most abundant among CD3+CD56-NKG2C+ cells in a handful of donors, at roughly 28.3-65%. Whether the expanded NKG2C-expressing T cell clones were specific for HCMV antigens remained unclear. All eight donors whose samples were sequenced were randomly selected healthy volunteers, three of them men and five women. HCMV-specific IgG was detected in serum with a commercial ELISA kit to determine HCMV serostatus. For about 6 donors, unsorted PBMC were also used to sequence bulk peripheral blood T-cell repertoires. Reads were demultiplexed and grouped by UMI with MIGEC, and clonotypes were assembled and quantified with MiTCR. To exclude erroneous sequences, only TCR cDNA sequences supported by at least two reads were retained. The tcR package was used for downstream repertoire analysis, and clonotypes were matched between fractions using CDR3 nucleotide sequence together with V segment. VDJmatch was used to annotate antigen specificity against VDJdb, with one amino acid substitution in CDR3 allowed.

What was sequenced was PBMCs. The V and J segments used are TRBV7-2 and TRBJ2-7, with the D gene not clear enough to name. The origin of this receptor is a woman aged 18-29 years in good health. The CDR3 protein is CASSLGAGPNRYEQYF. Here is the DNA: TGTGCCAGCAGCTTAGGGGCAGGACCTAATCGTTACGAGCAGTACTTC.